Each of the 30 T cell receptor beta chains below was sequenced from the same sample in a study of cytomegalovirus exposure and HLA in healthy donors. Libraries were prepared by immunoSEQ multiplex PCR; TCRdb keeps only in-frame clonotypes and omits some of them. The sample shows about 130,000 clones, roughly 95% of them seen only once. The sample taken for sequencing was PBMCs. The receptors here all came from a man younger than 35 in good health and CMV-seronegative.

CDR3 in amino acids: CASSPRGLTNTEAFF. The CDR3 DNA follows: TGTGCCAGCAGCCCTCGAGGACTAACAAACACTGAAGCTTTCTTT. V gene TRBV13 combines with J gene TRBJ1-1; no clear D. The CDR3 covers 15 residues. CDR1 is PRHDT and CDR2 is FYEKMQ in the germline V gene (reference sequence). V was clipped by 5 bases and J by 2 bases, with 15 bases between them. The full variable domain, its missing parts supplied by reference TRBV13 and TRBJ1-1, is AAGVIQSPRHLIKEKRETATLKCYPIPRHDTVYWYQQGPGQDPQFLISFYEKMQSDKGSIPDRFSAQQFSDYHSELNMSSLELGDSALYFCASSPRGLTNTEAFFGQGTRLTVV.

The chain uses TRBV5-1 and TRBJ2-7, with a possible D match to TRBD2 (5 bases). V gave up 0 bases and J gave up 3 bases, with 10 bases separating them. Germline V gene data show CDR1 as SGHRS and CDR2 as YFSETQ. This CDR3 region has 14 residues. CDR3 DNA: TGCGCCAGCAGCTTGGCTTACGGGATCTACGAGCAGTACTTC. Amino acids: CASSLAYGIYEQYF.

The count of this clone is one. The V gene is TRBV7-2, the J gene TRBJ1-3; 7 bases line up with TRBD1. The CDR3 runs 15 residues. V lost 5 bases, J lost 4 bases, and 8 bases stayed unmatched. CDR1 and CDR2 from the germline V gene are SGHTA and FQGNSA. CDR3 DNA: TGTGCCAGCAGCCTCCGAGAGGGGGCAGGAAACACCATATATTTT. Its protein product is CASSLREGAGNTIYF.

This chain connects TRBV7-2 to TRBJ2-1, with 7 bases fitting TRBD1. The CDR3 runs 16 residues. Germline V gene lookup returns CDR1 SGHTA and CDR2 FQGNSA. The V and J ends lost 0 bases and 6 bases, in that order; junction bases with no gene match: 8. The CDR3 DNA follows: TGTGCCAGCAGCTTAGCGCCACAGGGGATGAGCAATGAGCAGTTCTTC. The encoded protein is CASSLAPQGMSNEQFF.

This clone has a single count. V gene TRBV25-1 combines with J gene TRBJ1-5; D is ambiguous. The V gene's germline CDR1 is MGHDK and CDR2 SYGVNS. The CDR3 length is 15 residues. V lost 0 bases and J 0 bases, leaving 6 bases between the germline ends. CDR3 region: CASSEYSGSNQPQHF. CDR3 DNA: TGTGCCAGCAGTGAATATTCGGGTAGCAATCAGCCCCAGCATTTT.

This clone came up once. V gene TRBV28 combines with J gene TRBJ1-1; D ambiguous. The CDR3 extends over 13 amino acids. Germline V gene lookup returns CDR1 MDHEN and CDR2 SYDVKM. The V end lost 8 bases, the J end lost 0 bases, and 10 bases lay between the germline ends. CDR3 DNA: TGTGCCAGCGGAGCTACACTGAACACTGAAGCTTTCTTT. Protein: CASGATLNTEAFF.

The CDR3 nucleotides are TGTGCCAGCAGCGGGGGGGCTAGCGGGAGTTTAGATACGCAGTATTTT. It yields the protein CASSGGASGSLDTQYF. J is TRBJ2-3 and V is TRBV28; 10 bases line up with TRBD2. Unmatched junction bases numbered 11, after V lost 6 bases and J lost 5 bases. Germline CDR1 is MDHEN and CDR2 is SYDVKM. The CDR3 sequence is 16 residues long.

The chain has TRBV11-3 and TRBJ2-3; D is unclear. This CDR3 region has 13 residues. Germline V lookup: CDR1 SGHNT, CDR2 YENEEA. V was clipped by 4 bases and J by 5 bases, with 10 bases between them. Written as DNA, the CDR3 is TGTGCCAGCAGCTCCCGGTCGGGAGATACGCAGTATTTT. This codes for CASSSRSGDTQYF. Full variable domain (rest looked up from reference TRBV11-3 and TRBJ2-3): EAGVVQSPRYKIIEKKQPVAFWCNPISGHNTLYWYLQNLGQGPELLIRYENEEAVDDSQLPKDRFSAERLKGVDSTLKIQPAELGDSAVYLCASSSRSGDTQYFGPGTRLTVL.

The V and J genes are TRBV9 and TRBJ2-5, with 8 positions matching TRBD1. The V and J ends lost 4 bases and 2 bases, in that order; junction bases with no gene match: 4. The CDR3 extends over 14 amino acids. CDR1 SGDLS and CDR2 YYNGEE come from the germline V gene. In DNA form, the CDR3 reads TGTGCCAGCAGCCCCCGGACAGGGCAAGAGACCCAGTACTTC. This codes for CASSPRTGQETQYF.

This chain uses TRBV18 with TRBJ1-2; tentative D call: TRBD1 (5 bases). Looked up from germline, CDR1 is KGHSH and CDR2 is LQKENI. The V end was cut by 2 bases, the J end by 2 bases, with 12 bases between. This CDR3 has 15 amino acids. CDR3: CASSPMEGPNYGYTF. For the CDR3, the DNA is TGTGCCAGCTCACCAATGGAGGGGCCGAACTATGGCTACACCTTC.

This chain joins TRBV29-1 and TRBJ2-1, with 7 bases that match TRBD1. Germline assignment: CDR1 SQVTM and CDR2 ANQGSEA. The V and J ends lost 0 bases and 8 bases, in that order; junction bases with no gene match: 13. This CDR3 contains 16 residues. DNA of the CDR3: TGCAGCGTTGAAGATGCACACCAGGACAGGTCGGATGAGCAGTTCTTC. Its protein product is CSVEDAHQDRSDEQFF.

The chain carries TRBV6-4 and TRBJ2-2; TRBD1 might be the D (6 bases). The V end was cut by 4 bases, the J end by 3 bases, with 12 bases between. This CDR3 has 15 amino acids. The germline V gene encodes CDR1 MRHNA and CDR2 SNTAGT. DNA for the CDR3: TGTGCCAGCAGTGTAACAGGGTCGGACACCGGGGAGCTGTTTTTT. The encoded protein is CASSVTGSDTGELFF.

This clone has just a few counts. The chain uses TRBV6-1 and TRBJ1-3; weak D call: TRBD1 (5 bases). Trimming left V 7 bases short and J 3 bases short, with 16 bases between. This CDR3 has 15 residues. CDR1 MNHNS and CDR2 SASEGT come from the germline V gene. CDR3 residues: CASTVGGTGGNTIYF. Here the CDR3 DNA reads TGTGCCAGCACCGTGGGGGGAACTGGTGGAAACACCATATATTTT.

The genes are TRBV4-3 and TRBJ1-2; TRBD1 matches at 7 bases. The germline gives CDR1 LGHNA, CDR2 YSLEER. This CDR3 has 16 residues. Trimming cost V 4 bases and J 2 bases; bases outside gene matches: 10. The CDR3 loop reads CASSLLGQFTNYGYTF. The CDR3 DNA sequence: TGCGCCAGCAGCCTACTGGGACAGTTTACCAACTATGGCTACACCTTC.

The rearrangement uses TRBV6-1 and TRBJ1-2; D gene unclear. The germline V gene encodes CDR1 MNHNS and CDR2 SASEGT. The V end was cut by 1 base, the J end by 8 bases, with 14 bases between. The CDR3 is made up of 14 amino acids. In nucleotides, the CDR3 is TGTGCCAGCAGTGAAGGGGAGAACATGAGAGGCTACACCTTC. Its translation: CASSEGENMRGYTF.

The rearrangement uses TRBV7-2 and TRBJ1-1; D might be TRBD1 (6 bases). The V end lost 3 bases, the J end lost 6 bases, and 20 bases lay between the germline ends. This CDR3 comprises 16 residues. Per germline, CDR1 SGHTA and CDR2 FQGNSA. This CDR3 reads CASSFIDRIVRAEAFF. CDR3 DNA: TGTGCCAGCAGCTTCATTGACAGGATCGTCAGGGCTGAAGCTTTCTTT.

Regarding this clone: It is likely a read error, because the conserved phenylalanine at the end of the CDR3 is missing. Because the CDR3's place on the DNA is in doubt, the DNA is left out and the CDR3 is given as listed by TCRdb. This chain joins TRBV5-6 and TRBJ1-1; the table calls TRBD1, which could not be checked here. Germline V lookup: CDR1 SGHDT, CDR2 YYEEEE. From its first to its last residue, the CDR3 has 13 amino acids. The CDR3 here is CASSWGPDSQRRV.

CDR3 coding DNA: TGTGCCAGCTACACACAGGAATGGGGCCGCTCCTACAATGAGCAGTTCTTC. Protein: CASYTQEWGRSYNEQFF. The J gene is TRBJ2-1, the V gene TRBV28; possibly TRBD1 for D (5 bases). V was pared by 8 bases and J by 0 bases, with 20 bases between. The germline gives CDR1 MDHEN, CDR2 SYDVKM. The CDR3 is 17 residues long.

This chain joins TRBV5-4 and TRBJ2-1; a weak D match, TRBD2 (5 bases). The CDR3 is 13 residues long. The germline CDR1 and CDR2 sequences are SGHNT and YYREEE (reference sequence). This CDR3 is CATEESLYNEQFF. The CDR3, as DNA: TGTGCAACGGAGGAGAGCCTCTACAATGAGCAGTTCTTC.

The gene calls are TRBV5-1 and TRBJ2-1, with 10 bases aligning to TRBD2. The CDR3 spans 19 residues. Germline assignment: CDR1 SGHRS and CDR2 YFSETQ. J lost 0 bases, V lost 1 base, and 10 bases had no gene match. As DNA, the CDR3 is TGCGCCAGCAGCTTGTTGTCGCTAGCGGGAGCGAGCTCCTACAATGAGCAGTTCTTC. Translating gives CASSLLSLAGASSYNEQFF.

V usage is TRBV7-9 and J usage is TRBJ2-3; TRBD2 matches at 7 bases. CDR3 size: 15 residues. The germline gives CDR1 SEHNR, CDR2 FQNEAQ (reference sequence). Trimming removed 5 bases from V and 2 bases from J; junction bases left unmatched: 7. The CDR3 DNA follows: TGTGCCAGCAGCGTACCTAGCGGCCCCACAGATACGCAGTATTTT. Its protein product is CASSVPSGPTDTQYF.

The rearrangement links TRBV27 to TRBJ2-2; 7 bases match TRBD2. CDR1 and CDR2 from the germline V gene are MNHEY and SMNVEV (reference sequence). CDR3 size: 15 residues. Trimming removed 6 bases from V and 4 bases from J; junction bases left unmatched: 8. In nucleotides, the CDR3 is TGTGCCAGCAGACCCTTGGGGGAGGGCACCGGGGAGCTGTTTTTT. Translating gives CASRPLGEGTGELFF.

This chain joins TRBV30 and TRBJ2-7; TRBD1 is a possible D gene (6 bases). Per germline, CDR1 GTSNPN and CDR2 SVGIG (reference sequence). V was cut by 0 bases and J by 2 bases, with 8 bases left in between. The CDR3 extends over 13 amino acids. The CDR3 region is CAWSVQGTYEQYF. The CDR3 DNA is TGTGCCTGGAGTGTGCAGGGGACCTACGAGCAGTACTTC. The entire variable domain, with the rest obtained from reference TRBV30 and TRBJ2-7, is as follows: SQTIHQWPATLVQPVGSPLSLECTVEGTSNPNLYWYRQAAGRGLQLLFYSVGIGQISSEVPQNLSASRPQDRQFILSSKKLLLSDSGFYLCAWSVQGTYEQYFGPGTRLTVT.

CDR3 bases: TGTGCCAGCAGCGGGGGGGACGGCTTCTATGGCTACACCTTC. Translation: CASSGGDGFYGYTF. V gene TRBV28 combines with J gene TRBJ1-2; weak D call: TRBD1 (5 bases). Trimming removed 6 bases from V and 4 bases from J, with 15 bases in between. The germline gives CDR1 MDHEN, CDR2 SYDVKM. The CDR3 is 14 residues long.

The genes are TRBV7-2 and TRBJ2-2; TRBD1 matches 7 bases. This CDR3 contains 12 residues. Germline loops: CDR1 SGHTA, CDR2 FQGNSA. The V and J ends lost 5 bases and 6 bases, in that order; junction bases with no gene match: 0. The CDR3: CASSTGAGELFF. The CDR3 DNA reads as TGTGCCAGCAGCACAGGGGCCGGGGAGCTGTTTTTT.

V usage is TRBV10-3 and J usage is TRBJ2-1; perhaps TRBD1 as D (5 bases). The CDR3 length is 15 residues. From germline, CDR1 is ENHRY and CDR2 SYGVKD. Trimming removed 2 bases at V and 6 bases at J, with 14 bases between. The CDR3 sequence is CAISERQGYPNEQFF. CDR3 DNA: TGTGCCATCAGTGAGAGGCAGGGTTACCCCAATGAGCAGTTCTTC.

The V and J genes are TRBV5-1 and TRBJ2-1; 12 bases map to TRBD2. The junction had 12 bases not matched to a gene; V was cut back by 6 bases and J by 8 bases. Germline values: CDR1 SGHRS, CDR2 YFSETQ. The CDR3 is made up of 16 amino acids. Written as DNA, the CDR3 is TGCGCCAGCACCCTTACGAGACTAGCGGGAGTTGATGAGCAGTTCTTC. Amino acids: CASTLTRLAGVDEQFF.

The chain joins TRBV30 to TRBJ1-4, with no clear D. CDR1 is GTSNPN and CDR2 is SVGIG in the germline V gene (reference sequence). The CDR3 runs 14 residues. V was clipped by 2 bases and J by 2 bases, with 9 bases between them. The CDR3, as DNA: TGTGCCTGGAGTCGAGGGCCTACTAATGAAAAACTGTTTTTT. This translates into CAWSRGPTNEKLFF.

The chain has TRBV6-1 and TRBJ2-3; 8 nucleotides agree with TRBD2. This CDR3 comprises 14 residues. J was trimmed by 6 bases and V by 10 bases; bases with no gene match: 12. CDR1 is MNHNS, CDR2 SASEGT, per germline. The CDR3 DNA reads as TGTGCCACACTGCGGGGGGTCGCTATGGATACGCAGTATTTT. It translates to CATLRGVAMDTQYF.

This clone was seen only once. The V and J genes are TRBV18 and TRBJ1-5; weak D call: TRBD1 (6 bases). This CDR3 is 15 amino acids long. The ends were cut back, 3 bases at V and 6 bases at J, with 15 bases in the middle. Germline V gene lookup returns CDR1 KGHSH and CDR2 LQKENI. The CDR3 sequence: CASSPLKGRGQPQHF. The CDR3 nucleotides are TGTGCCAGCTCACCTCTAAAGGGCAGGGGTCAGCCCCAGCATTTT.